This T cell receptor (beta chain) originates from a study of blood T cell repertoires in COVID-19. The overall study: Material from acute and convalescent COVID-19 was sourced from the United States, Italy and Spain. The analysed material was cDNA or gDNA that came from T cells, B-cell-depleted T cells, or PBMCs.

Using immunoSEQ multiplex PCR, the repertoire was profiled, and TCRdb retains in-frame clones only, with some absent. The table has about 100,000 clones, almost 85% seen once. This clone was seen just once. The sequencing input was peripheral blood. This clonotype was obtained from a middle-aged man with active or convalescent COVID-19.

CDR3: CASSSDYSSYEQYF. CDR3 nucleotide sequence: TGTGCCAGCAGTTCGGACTATAGCTCCTACGAGCAGTACTTC. The J gene is TRBJ2-7, the V gene TRBV6-5; TRBD2 might be the D (6 bases). The CDR3 sequence is 14 residues long. The V gene's germline CDR1 is MNHEY and CDR2 SVGAGI. V shed 4 bases and J shed 0 bases, with 10 bases lying between them.